A single TCR beta chain is shown here with its context. Methods used by the authors: Quantification of nucleated cells was approximated via reference gene primer amplification. Profiled with immunoSEQ multiplex PCR; TCRdb holds only in-frame clones, not every one. V, J and clone size were drawn from that table, and D and trimming were deduced from the DNA. Of hundreds of thousands of clones in the sample, about 85% are singletons; the top ten hold about 6.9%. Study members were between roughly 18 and 100 years old and lived in 20 to 25 US regions. Participant reports of clinical history set cohort assignment. CDR3 size: 16 residues. V dropped 0 bases and J dropped 5; count of bases not matched to a gene: 6. Germline CDR1 reads LNHDA; CDR2 reads SQIVND (reference sequence). The data originate from a study of blood T cell repertoires in COVID-19. As for the study in general: Researchers got acute and convalescent COVID-19 samples from the United States, Italy and Spain.

This chain joins TRBV19 and TRBJ2-3; TRBD2 matches 9 bases. The receptor was isolated from a young woman with acute COVID-19. The specimen was PBMCs or T cells enriched from blood (not recorded which). The CDR3 DNA reads as TGTGCCAGTAGTATAGATGCGGGAGGGCCCCGAGATACGCAGTATTTT. Translating it yields CASSIDAGGPRDTQYF.